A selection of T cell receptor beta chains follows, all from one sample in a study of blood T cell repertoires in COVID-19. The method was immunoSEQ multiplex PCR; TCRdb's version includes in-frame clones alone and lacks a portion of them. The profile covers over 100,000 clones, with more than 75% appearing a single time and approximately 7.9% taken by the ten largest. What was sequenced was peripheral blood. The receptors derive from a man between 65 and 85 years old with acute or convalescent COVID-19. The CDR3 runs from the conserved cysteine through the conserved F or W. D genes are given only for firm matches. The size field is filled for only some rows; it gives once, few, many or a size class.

CDR3aa: CASSLVLGSSGNTIYF
CDR3nt: TGTGCCAGCAGCTTGGTGCTGGGGAGCTCTGGAAACACCATATATTTT
v_gene: TRBV5-8
abundance: -
d_gene: -
j_gene: TRBJ1-3

CDR3aa: CASSVGEATNEKLFF
CDR3nt: TGTGCCAGCAGCGTTGGGGAGGCAACTAATGAAAAACTGTTTTTT
v_gene: TRBV9
abundance: -
d_gene: -
j_gene: TRBJ1-4

CDR3aa: CASSLRVSAAQYF
CDR3nt: TGTGCCAGTAGTCTGAGGGTGAGCGCGGCGCAGTACTTC
v_gene: TRBV19
abundance: -
d_gene: -
j_gene: TRBJ2-7

CDR3aa: CASNLGGADTGELFF
CDR3nt: TGCGCCAGCAATCTGGGAGGGGCAGACACCGGGGAGCTGTTTTTT
v_gene: TRBV10-1
abundance: -
d_gene: TRBD2
j_gene: TRBJ2-2

CDR3aa: CASSPGVGVTEAFF
CDR3nt: TGTGCCAGCAGCCCGGGTGTCGGGGTCACTGAAGCTTTCTTT
v_gene: TRBV7-9
abundance: -
d_gene: -
j_gene: TRBJ1-1

CDR3aa: CASTLGGSSRGTDTQYF
CDR3nt: TGTGCCAGCACCCTGGGGGGGAGCTCCCGGGGCACAGATACGCAGTATTTT
v_gene: TRBV5-4
abundance: -
d_gene: TRBD2
j_gene: TRBJ2-3

CDR3aa: CASSFSSTEAFF
CDR3nt: TGCGCCAGCAGCTTCTCTTCCACTGAAGCTTTCTTT
v_gene: TRBV5-1
abundance: -
d_gene: -
j_gene: TRBJ1-1

CDR3aa: CASSFGTGTSPLHF
CDR3nt: TGTGCCAGCAGCTTTGGGACAGGGACTTCACCCCTCCACTTT
v_gene: TRBV3-1/TRBV3-2
abundance: -
d_gene: TRBD1
j_gene: TRBJ1-6

CDR3aa: CAWSVRGKPPNYGYTF
CDR3nt: TGTGCCTGGAGTGTAAGAGGAAAACCCCCAAACTATGGCTACACCTTC
v_gene: TRBV30
abundance: -
d_gene: -
j_gene: TRBJ1-2

CDR3aa: CASSVAPLGQGGGDTQYF
CDR3nt: TGTGCCAGCAGCGTAGCCCCCCTAGGACAGGGAGGAGGGGATACGCAGTATTTT
v_gene: TRBV9
abundance: -
d_gene: TRBD1
j_gene: TRBJ2-3

CDR3aa: CASSESLGQGFNTIYF
CDR3nt: TGTGCCAGCAGCGAGAGCTTGGGACAGGGCTTCAACACCATATATTTT
v_gene: TRBV9
abundance: -
d_gene: TRBD1
j_gene: TRBJ1-3

CDR3aa: CASSRTGANTGELFF
CDR3nt: TGTGCCAGCAGCCGCACAGGGGCGAACACCGGGGAGCTGTTTTTT
v_gene: TRBV5-4
abundance: once
d_gene: TRBD1
j_gene: TRBJ2-2

CDR3aa: CASSFRDFSTGELFF
CDR3nt: TGTGCCAGCAGCTTCCGGGACTTTAGCACCGGGGAGCTGTTTTTT
v_gene: TRBV7-9
abundance: -
d_gene: -
j_gene: TRBJ2-2

CDR3aa: CSASTAGQVNEKLFF
CDR3nt: TGCAGTGCTAGTACGGCGGGACAGGTTAATGAAAAACTGTTTTTT
v_gene: TRBV20-1
abundance: -
d_gene: TRBD1
j_gene: TRBJ1-4

CDR3aa: CASSVGWSSPLHF
CDR3nt: TGTGCCAGCAGCGTCGGATGGAGTTCACCCCTCCACTTT
v_gene: TRBV5-6
abundance: -
d_gene: -
j_gene: TRBJ1-6

CDR3aa: CASSQGGGPAYEQFF
CDR3nt: TGTGCCAGCAGCCAGGGCGGGGGTCCGGCATATGAGCAGTTCTTC
v_gene: TRBV3-1/TRBV3-2
abundance: -
d_gene: TRBD2
j_gene: TRBJ2-1

CDR3aa: CASSKGIAGIAKNIQYF
CDR3nt: TGTGCCAGCAGCAAAGGAATAGCGGGGATAGCCAAAAACATTCAGTACTTC
v_gene: TRBV11-3
abundance: once
d_gene: TRBD2
j_gene: TRBJ2-4

CDR3aa: CASIGQGRKNTEAFF
CDR3nt: TGTGCCAGTATAGGACAGGGAAGGAAGAACACTGAAGCTTTCTTT
v_gene: TRBV19
abundance: -
d_gene: TRBD1
j_gene: TRBJ1-1

CDR3aa: CSGRTGNTIYF
CDR3nt: TGCAGTGGGCGGACTGGAAACACCATATATTTT
v_gene: TRBV20-1
abundance: -
d_gene: -
j_gene: TRBJ1-3

CDR3aa: CASSVFSVRGRSTEAFF
CDR3nt: TGCGCCAGCAGCGTATTTTCCGTCAGGGGGCGGTCCACTGAAGCTTTCTTT
v_gene: TRBV5-1
abundance: few
d_gene: TRBD1
j_gene: TRBJ1-1